The clone carrying this TCR beta chain was counted ten times or more. No antigen is known for it. The germline gives CDR1 SGHTA, CDR2 FQGTGA. V lost 2 bases and J lost 10; bases outside the gene matches: 5. The CDR3 sequence is 14 residues long. Through Arm-PCR of CDR3 regions and iRepertoire HTBI primers, TCR beta libraries were built. MiXCR, applied by TCRdb to the multiplex PCR reads, yields one record per CDR3 protein. The repertoire includes 350,000 to 550,000 distinct CDR3 sequences, 14% to 15% of them detected once, and approximately 15% sits in the top ten. Described time point: newly diagnosed GD, antithyroid drugs for less than 3 months. Preparation of the TCR library used RNA extracted from PBMCs. These data are taken from a study of regulatory T cells in long-lasting Graves disease. Findings and limits, study-wide: Segments TRBV28, TRBJ1-2 and TRBJ2-5 showed preferential usage in persistent disease.

A further study also used this sample, focusing on T cells in Graves' hyperthyroidism and ophthalmopathy.

The rearrangement uses TRBV7-3 and TRBJ2-1, with 10 bases identical to TRBD2. The sample was peripheral blood mononuclear cells (PBMCs), taken at new diagnosis, from a patient treated with antithyroid drugs. This receptor was obtained from a woman in her thirties with Graves disease. In DNA form, the CDR3 reads TGTGCCAGCAGCTTACTAGCGGGAGCACAGGAGCAGTTCTTC. Translated, it gives CASSLLAGAQEQFF.